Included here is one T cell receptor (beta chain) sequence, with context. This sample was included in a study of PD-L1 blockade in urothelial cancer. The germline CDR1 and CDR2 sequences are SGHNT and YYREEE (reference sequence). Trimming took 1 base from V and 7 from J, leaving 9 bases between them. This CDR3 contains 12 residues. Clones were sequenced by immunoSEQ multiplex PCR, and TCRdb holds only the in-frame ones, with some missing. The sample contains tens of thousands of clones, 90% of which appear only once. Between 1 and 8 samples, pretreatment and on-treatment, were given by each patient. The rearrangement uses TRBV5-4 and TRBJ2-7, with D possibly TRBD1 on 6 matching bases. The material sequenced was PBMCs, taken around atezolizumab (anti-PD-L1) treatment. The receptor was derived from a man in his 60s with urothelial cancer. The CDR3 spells CASSLPQGEQYF. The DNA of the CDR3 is TGTGCCAGCAGCTTGCCCCAGGGGGAGCAGTACTTC.